This TCR beta chain was sequenced for a study of T-cell reconstitution after alpha-beta-depleted transplantation in children. Comments on this clonotype: The antigen remains undetermined.

Points from the study as a whole: Some patients' high day-60 TCRbeta diversity was traced to surviving recipient T cells and thymic progenitors. By one year post-transplant, T-cell counts and diversity largely arose from T cells that were newly produced. Several hundred expanded graft clones reportedly were the source of alpha-beta T cells about two months after transplant.

It was with unique molecular identifiers that the TCRbeta library was prepared. One entry per CDR3 protein, called by TCRdb with MiXCR from the PCR reads. Counted here are about 980,000 distinct CDR3 sequences, around 30% occurring once; the ten biggest clones make up 28%. This CDR3 has 14 amino acids. The ends were cut back, 3 bases at V and 5 bases at J, with 14 bases in the middle. This clonotype was obtained from a boy under three years old who had a stem cell transplant for SCID, so the T cells may come from the graft donor. The material sequenced was PBMCs, mostly from graft donor cells, taken 360 days after TCRalphabeta/CD19-depleted stem cell transplant. The chain recombines TRBV12-3 or TRBV12-4 with TRBJ2-7, with D perhaps matching TRBD2 (6 bases). Here the CDR3 reads CASSFSGGSHEQYF. The CDR3 DNA reads TGTGCCAGCAGTTTTTCTGGAGGGTCCCACGAGCAGTACTTC.